The T cell receptor beta chain described here comes from a study of blood T cells in healthy people across ages. Whole-study findings and limits: Long-lived and aged donors differed, with more naive CD4+ cells and higher diversity in the long-lived.

With a J-beta primer mix and a sample-barcoded 5' primer, a second PCR ran about 7 to 12 cycles. TCRdb reanalysed the 5' RACE reads using MiXCR and keeps one entry per CDR3 protein. Among hundreds of thousands of distinct CDR3 sequences listed, more than 55% were seen once. Drawing of peripheral blood yielded roughly 9.3 milliliters from each donor. Researchers report isolating at least 6 million PBMCs per sample. The amount of total RNA extracted per sample was at least 5 micrograms. J was trimmed by 4 bases and V by 5 bases; bases with no gene match: 3. The CDR3 is 13 amino acids. Germline values: CDR1 LNHDA, CDR2 SQIVND (reference sequence). A note on this clonotype: Antigen specificity is unknown.

The V and J genes are TRBV19 and TRBJ2-3; 7 bases are a match to TRBD1. The TCR sequence derives from a man between 40 and 49 years old in good health. What was sequenced was blood. The CDR3 nucleotides read TGTGCCAGTAGTGACCAGGGGGCAGATACGCAGTATTTT. Translated, it gives CASSDQGADTQYF.